This T cell receptor (beta chain) was identified in a study of T cell repertoires in cytomegalovirus infection. Study-level results: In two of eight donors, the top clonotype was HLA-C-restricted CMV-specific.

Using its own MiXCR run on the reads, TCRdb lists one record per CDR3 protein. The table shows roughly 990,000 distinct CDR3 sequences, with approximately 31% occurring only once. The germline V gene encodes CDR1 LGHNT and CDR2 FRNRAP. This CDR3 contains 13 residues. Trimming stripped 0 bases from V and 6 bases from J, with 8 bases between. About this clonotype itself: What it binds is not known.

This receptor was obtained from a human donor in good health (CMV status not recorded). Some clones in this sample may be carry-over from other donors' samples. Source: cultured CD8+ T cells from PBMCs, taken from culture after CMV antigen stimulation. This chain links TRBV12-5 with TRBJ1-2; no definite D call. CDR3 loop: CASGLVLRDGYTF. The CDR3 coding sequence is TGTGCTAGTGGTTTGGTACTTCGCGATGGCTACACCTTC.